The sequence of this T cell receptor beta chain was determined in a study of neurological immune-mediated disorders. TCRdb re-analysed the 5' RACE reads in MiXCR, keeping a single row per CDR3 protein. There are under 80,000 distinct CDR3 sequences in the sample; roughly 14% occur only once, and roughly 7.3% lies in the top ten. V shed 3 bases, J shed 4 bases, and the junction held 10 bases outside the gene matches. CDR1 KGHSH and CDR2 LQKENI come from the germline V gene. CDR3 length: 17 amino acids. The sequence was collected from a woman in her fifties or sixties in good health. V and J are TRBV18 and TRBJ2-5; 11 nucleotides align to TRBD2. The specimen sequenced was PBMCs. The CDR3 nucleotides read TGTGCCAGCTCACCGCTTAGCGGGAGGGCCATGGGAGAGACCCAGTACTTC. It codes for CASSPLSGRAMGETQYF.